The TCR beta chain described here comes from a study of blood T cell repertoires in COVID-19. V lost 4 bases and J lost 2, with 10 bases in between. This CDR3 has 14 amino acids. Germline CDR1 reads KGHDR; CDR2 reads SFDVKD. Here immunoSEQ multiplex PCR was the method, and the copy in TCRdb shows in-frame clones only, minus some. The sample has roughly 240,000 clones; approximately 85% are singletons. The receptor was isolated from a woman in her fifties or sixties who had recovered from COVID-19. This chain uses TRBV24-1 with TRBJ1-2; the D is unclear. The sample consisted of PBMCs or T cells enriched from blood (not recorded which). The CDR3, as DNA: TGTGCCACCAGTGACATACACGCCAACTATGGCTACACCTTC. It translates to CATSDIHANYGYTF.